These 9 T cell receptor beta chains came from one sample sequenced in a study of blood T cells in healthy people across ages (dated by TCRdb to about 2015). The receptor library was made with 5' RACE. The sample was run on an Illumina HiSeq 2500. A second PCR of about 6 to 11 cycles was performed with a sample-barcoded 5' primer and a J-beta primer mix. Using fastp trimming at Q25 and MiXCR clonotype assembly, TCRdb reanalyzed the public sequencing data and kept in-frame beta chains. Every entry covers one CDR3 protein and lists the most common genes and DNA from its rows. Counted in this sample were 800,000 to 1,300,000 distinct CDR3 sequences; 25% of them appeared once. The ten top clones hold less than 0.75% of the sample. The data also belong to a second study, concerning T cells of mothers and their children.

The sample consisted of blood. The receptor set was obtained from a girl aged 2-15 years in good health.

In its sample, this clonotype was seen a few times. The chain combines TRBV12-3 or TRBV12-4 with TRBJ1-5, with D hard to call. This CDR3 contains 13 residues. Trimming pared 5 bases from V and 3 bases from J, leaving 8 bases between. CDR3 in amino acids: CASSVRSNQPQHF. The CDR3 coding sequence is TGTGCCAGCAGTGTCAGATCCAATCAGCCCCAGCATTTT.

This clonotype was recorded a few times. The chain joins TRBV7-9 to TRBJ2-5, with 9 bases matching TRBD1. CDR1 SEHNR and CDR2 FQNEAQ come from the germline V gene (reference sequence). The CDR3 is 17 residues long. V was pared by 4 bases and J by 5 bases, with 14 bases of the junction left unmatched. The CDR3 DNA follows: TGTGCCAGCAGCTCAACGGGACAGGGAAGGGTTGGGGAGACCCAGTACTTC. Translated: CASSSTGQGRVGETQYF.

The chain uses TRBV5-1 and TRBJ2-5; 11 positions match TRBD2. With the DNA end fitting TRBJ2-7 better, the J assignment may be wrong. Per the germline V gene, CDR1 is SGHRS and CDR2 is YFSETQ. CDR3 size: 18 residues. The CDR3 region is CASSLRGQELAGASEQYF. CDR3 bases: TGCGCCAGCAGCTTGAGGGGACAGGAACTAGCGGGAGCTTCCGAGCAGTACTTC.

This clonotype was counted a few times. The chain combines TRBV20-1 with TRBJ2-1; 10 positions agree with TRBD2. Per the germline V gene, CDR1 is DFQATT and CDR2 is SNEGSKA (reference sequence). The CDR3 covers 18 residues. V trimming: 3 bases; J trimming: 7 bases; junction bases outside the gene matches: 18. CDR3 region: CSARAFISGLANLNEQFF. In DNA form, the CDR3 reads TGCAGTGCTAGGGCCTTTATTTCGGGACTAGCGAACCTAAATGAGCAGTTCTTC.

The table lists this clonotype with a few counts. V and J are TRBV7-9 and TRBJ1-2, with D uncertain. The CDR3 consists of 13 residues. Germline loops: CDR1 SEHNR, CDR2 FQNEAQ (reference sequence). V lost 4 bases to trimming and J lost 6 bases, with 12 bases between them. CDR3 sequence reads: CASSSAPSDGYTF. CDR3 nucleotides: TGTGCCAGCAGCTCCGCACCGTCGGATGGCTACACCTTC.

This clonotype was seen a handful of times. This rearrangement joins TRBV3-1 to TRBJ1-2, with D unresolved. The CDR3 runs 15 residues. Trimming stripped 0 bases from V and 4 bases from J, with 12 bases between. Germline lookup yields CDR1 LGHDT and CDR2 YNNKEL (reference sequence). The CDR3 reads CASSQENRLLYGYTF. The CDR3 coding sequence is TGTGCCAGCAGCCAAGAAAACAGATTACTCTATGGCTACACCTTC.

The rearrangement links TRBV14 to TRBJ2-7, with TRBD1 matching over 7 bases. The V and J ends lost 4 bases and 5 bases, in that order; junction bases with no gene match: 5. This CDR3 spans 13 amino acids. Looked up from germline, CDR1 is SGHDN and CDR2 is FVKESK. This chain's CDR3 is CASSPWTGNEQYF. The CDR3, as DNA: TGTGCCAGCAGCCCCTGGACAGGAAACGAGCAGTACTTC.

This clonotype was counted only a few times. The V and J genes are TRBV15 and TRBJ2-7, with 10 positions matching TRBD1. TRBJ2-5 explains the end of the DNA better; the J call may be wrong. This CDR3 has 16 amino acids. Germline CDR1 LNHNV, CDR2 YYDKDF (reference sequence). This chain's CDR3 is CATSGTGALNGETQYF. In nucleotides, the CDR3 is TGTGCCACCAGTGGGACAGGGGCCCTGAACGGAGAGACCCAGTACTTC.

The CDR3 nucleotides are TGCAGCGTTGAAGGTGGGGACACCAGACCGGATACGCAGTATTTT. Translating gives CSVEGGDTRPDTQYF. The chain is built from TRBV29-1 and TRBJ2-3; D may be TRBD1 (6 bases). The CDR3 loop spans 15 amino acids. The germline V and J ends were trimmed by 1 base and 6 bases, with 17 bases remaining between them. Germline loops: CDR1 SQVTM, CDR2 ANQGSEA.